One and the same sample provided the 18 T cell receptor beta chains below, sequenced in a study of cytomegalovirus exposure and HLA in healthy donors. The PCR employed 60 Vbeta primers together with 13 Jbeta primers. The assay was immunoSEQ multiplex PCR, and TCRdb's table has in-frame clones only and misses some. The table records fewer than 150,000 clones, approximately 69% of them present only once. Sequencing was carried out using PBMCs. These receptor sequences come from a middle-aged woman in good health and CMV-seropositive.

This chain connects TRBV19 to TRBJ2-5, with 8 bases aligning to TRBD1. J was trimmed by 3 bases and V by 5 bases; bases with no gene match: 8. From germline, CDR1 is LNHDA and CDR2 SQIVND (reference sequence). There are 15 residues in the CDR3. CDR3 nucleotide sequence: TGTGCCAGTAGTCCAGACAGGGGTGGAAAAGAGACCCAGTACTTC. This sequence encodes CASSPDRGGKETQYF.

This clone has a single count. The chain joins TRBV18 to TRBJ2-5; TRBD1 aligns across 10 bases. Matching the DNA end better, TRBJ2-7 makes the J call doubtful. The CDR3 consists of 15 residues. CDR1 is KGHSH and CDR2 is LQKENI in the germline V gene. CDR3 in amino acids: CASSPSRTGGDEQYF. CDR3 bases: TGTGCCAGCTCACCCTCCCGGACAGGGGGTGACGAGCAGTACTTC.

Notes on this clone: Germline and junction disagree at one end, which may indicate a read error. The J gene is TRBJ2-5, the V gene TRBV7-9; 12 positions match TRBD2. The CDR3 is 17 amino acids. Germline assignment: CDR1 SEHNR and CDR2 FQNEAQ (reference sequence). This chain's CDR3 is CSSSPVASGGVQETQYF. The CDR3 nucleotides read TGTTCCAGCAGCCCGGTAGCTAGCGGGGGGGTCCAAGAGACCCAGTACTTC.

The chain joins TRBV7-6 to TRBJ1-2; 8 bases line up with TRBD1. The CDR3 runs 13 residues. V was clipped by 1 base and J by 8 bases; unmatched bases: 3. The germline V gene has CDR1 SGHVS and CDR2 FNYEAQ. CDR3 DNA: TGTGCCAGCAGCTTAGGGGCAGGGGGCGGCTACACCTTC. Protein product: CASSLGAGGGYTF.

The chain uses TRBV7-9 and TRBJ2-1; 9 bases are shared with TRBD2. Losses at the gene ends were 2 bases for V and 2 bases for J; bases not matched to a gene: 10. Per germline, CDR1 SEHNR and CDR2 FQNEAQ (reference sequence). The CDR3 runs to 18 residues. In DNA form, the CDR3 reads TGTGCCAGCAGCTTACCCCACTTAGCGGGAGAAGCCTACAATGAGCAGTTCTTC. Translated: CASSLPHLAGEAYNEQFF.

This chain connects TRBV27 to TRBJ2-1; 7 positions match TRBD2. The CDR3 spans 14 residues. V dropped 3 bases and J dropped 5; count of bases not matched to a gene: 4. CDR1 is MNHEY, CDR2 SMNVEV, per germline (reference sequence). The CDR3 DNA is TGTGCCAGCAGTTTGGGGACTACCCACAATGAGCAGTTCTTC. Protein: CASSLGTTHNEQFF.

The rearrangement joins TRBV27 to TRBJ1-1; perhaps TRBD1 as D (6 bases). Trimming left V 8 bases short and J 1 base short, with 11 bases between. Germline-derived CDR1 and CDR2 are MNHEY and SMNVEV (reference sequence). The CDR3 runs 13 residues. The CDR3 DNA follows: TGTGCCAGCGGCAAGGGACAGAACACTGAAGCTTTCTTT. This translates into CASGKGQNTEAFF.

The V and J genes are TRBV7-9 and TRBJ2-1, with 9 bases fitting TRBD2. The CDR3 has 16 residues. Germline V gene data show CDR1 as SEHNR and CDR2 as FQNEAQ (reference sequence). J gave up 7 bases and V 2 bases, and 9 bases lay outside the gene matches. The CDR3 DNA sequence: TGTGCCAGCAGCTTAAAGACTAGCGGACCGTTAAATGAGCAGTTCTTC. Translation gives CASSLKTSGPLNEQFF. Drawing the rest from reference TRBV7-9 and TRBJ2-1, the complete variable domain is DTGVSQNPRHKITKRGQNVTFRCDPISEHNRLYWYRQTLGQGPEFLTYFQNEAQLEKSRLLSDRFSAERPKGSFSTLEIQRTEQGDSAMYLCASSLKTSGPLNEQFFGPGTRLTVL.

This rearrangement joins TRBV9 to TRBJ2-7; 7 bases agree with TRBD1. The ends lost 4 bases at V and 3 bases at J; junction bases unmatched: 4. The germline V gene encodes CDR1 SGDLS and CDR2 YYNGEE. The CDR3 runs to 13 residues. The CDR3 reads CASSSSGGYEQYF. The CDR3 DNA follows: TGTGCCAGCAGCTCTTCAGGGGGCTACGAGCAGTACTTC.

The rearrangement uses TRBV9 and TRBJ2-2; 12 bases are a match to TRBD2. There are 16 residues in the CDR3. CDR1 and CDR2 (germline): SGDLS, YYNGEE. V gave up 3 bases and J gave up 8 bases; unmatched junction bases: 8. CDR3 nucleotides: TGTGCCAGCAGCGAAGGACTAGCGGGATTGTTGGGGGAGCTGTTTTTT. This codes for CASSEGLAGLLGELFF. Full variable domain (outside the CDR3, taken from reference TRBV9 and TRBJ2-2): DSGVTQTPKHLITATGQRVTLRCSPRSGDLSVYWYQQSLDQGLQFLIQYYNGEERAKGNILERFSAQQFPDLHSELNLSSLELGDSALYFCASSEGLAGLLGELFFGEGSRLTVL.

V gene TRBV7-2 combines with J gene TRBJ2-7; 8 bases line up with TRBD1. Trimming cost V 1 base and J 4 bases; bases outside gene matches: 3. The V gene's germline CDR1 is SGHTA and CDR2 FQGNSA. The CDR3 covers 14 residues. CDR3 sequence reads: CASSLGQGLYEQYF. The CDR3 bases are TGTGCCAGCAGCTTAGGACAGGGGCTATACGAGCAGTACTTC.

This chain joins TRBV7-9 and TRBJ2-3, with TRBD1 as a possible D gene (7 bases). This CDR3 has 15 residues. Looked up from germline, CDR1 is SEHNR and CDR2 is FQNEAQ (reference sequence). V shed 5 bases and J shed 1 base, with 13 bases lying between them. The chain's CDR3 is CASSPRGTGTDTQYF. CDR3 nucleotides: TGTGCCAGCAGCCCACGCGGGACAGGCACAGATACGCAGTATTTT.

The genes are TRBV5-4 and TRBJ2-3; TRBD2 is a possible D gene (6 bases). This CDR3 has 13 amino acids. Germline loops: CDR1 SGHNT, CDR2 YYREEE (reference sequence). The V and J ends lost 0 bases and 4 bases respectively, with 6 bases between them. CDR3 DNA sequence: TGTGCCAGCAGCTTGGCGGGGGCAGATACGCAGTATTTT. As protein: CASSLAGADTQYF.

The rearrangement links TRBV4-1 to TRBJ2-7; D gene uncertain. In germline, CDR1 is MGHRA, CDR2 YSYEKL. The CDR3 consists of 15 residues. V lost 0 bases to trimming and J lost 2 bases, with 11 bases between them. The CDR3 DNA sequence: TGCGCCAGCAGCCAAGAGTGGCCAGGAACCTACGAGCAGTACTTC. This gives the protein CASSQEWPGTYEQYF.

This chain links TRBV4-1 with TRBJ1-3; 8 bases match TRBD1. The germline V gene encodes CDR1 MGHRA and CDR2 YSYEKL. The V gene end was trimmed by 0 bases and the J gene end by 7 bases; junction bases not matched to a gene: 5. The CDR3 totals 15 residues. The chain's CDR3 is CASSQETGVGNTIYF. CDR3 nucleotide sequence: TGCGCCAGCAGCCAAGAGACAGGGGTAGGGAACACCATATATTTT.

DNA for the CDR3: TGTGCCAGCAGTTGGAACAGGGGCTACGAGCAGTACTTC. Translating gives CASSWNRGYEQYF. V is TRBV27 and J is TRBJ2-7, with 7 bases that match TRBD1. The CDR3 length is 13 residues. Trimming at V came to 4 bases and at J to 3 bases, leaving 3 bases not matched to a gene. CDR1 and CDR2 (germline): MNHEY, SMNVEV (reference sequence).

The rearrangement uses TRBV5-1 and TRBJ2-5; D is unclear. The CDR3 contains 15 residues. V gave up 0 bases and J gave up 7 bases, with 16 bases separating them. Germline assignment: CDR1 SGHRS and CDR2 YFSETQ. For the CDR3, the DNA is TGCGCCAGCAGCTTGGAAAGCACCCCCCGGAGGACCCAGTACTTC. Translating gives CASSLESTPRRTQYF.

V is TRBV18 and J is TRBJ2-1; D uncertain. The CDR3 spans 13 residues. The V end lost 3 bases, the J end lost 3 bases, and 6 bases lay between the germline ends. CDR1 is KGHSH, CDR2 LQKENI, per germline. The CDR3 DNA reads TGTGCCAGCTCACCTAACAACTACAATGAGCAGTTCTTC. Protein sequence: CASSPNNYNEQFF.